These 25 T cell receptor beta chains originate from one sample sequenced in a study of blood T cells in healthy people across ages. Next came a second PCR, run for roughly 6 to 11 cycles, which used a sample-barcoded 5' primer along with a J-beta primer mix. In TCRdb, the 5' RACE reads were re-called with MiXCR into one record per CDR3 protein. Among about 640,000 distinct CDR3 sequences listed, under 65% were seen once. Sequencing input: blood. These receptors originate from a man aged 60-69 years in good health.

The gene calls are TRBV29-1 and TRBJ1-4; TRBD1 matches 8 bases. V trimming: 7 bases; J trimming: 8 bases; junction bases outside the gene matches: 21. Germline V gene data show CDR1 as SQVTM and CDR2 as ANQGSEA. The CDR3 spans 17 residues. As DNA, the CDR3 is TGCAGCGCCCCTTTGATCCCTCGACAGGGGTCAGCGGAAAAACTGTTTTTT. Amino acid sequence: CSAPLIPRQGSAEKLFF.

J is TRBJ2-1 and V is TRBV6-6, with TRBD1 identical over 10 bases. Germline CDR1 reads MNHNY; CDR2 reads SVGAGI (reference sequence). With V trimmed by 8 bases and J by 3 bases, 4 bases remained unmatched. The CDR3 is made up of 14 amino acids. CDR3 in DNA: TGTGCCAGCTCCGGACAGGGGGACTACAATGAGCAGTTCTTC. Residues: CASSGQGDYNEQFF.

This clonotype was counted between two and nine times. The rearrangement joins TRBV29-1 to TRBJ1-1; D gene unclear. Germline V gene sequence: CDR1 SQVTM, CDR2 ANQGSEA. The CDR3 has 13 amino acids. Trimming removed 6 bases from V and 2 bases from J, with 13 bases in between. CDR3 region: CSVASRHNTEAFF. CDR3 DNA: TGCAGCGTCGCATCTAGACACAACACTGAAGCTTTCTTT.

The CDR3 region is CASSPDGVTNTEAFF. The DNA of the CDR3 is TGTGCCAGCAGCCCGGACGGTGTCACGAACACTGAAGCTTTCTTT. The rearrangement uses TRBV13 and TRBJ1-1; D gene uncertain. The CDR3 is 15 residues long. Germline V lookup: CDR1 PRHDT, CDR2 FYEKMQ (reference sequence). Trimming took off 5 bases at V and 1 base at J, with 14 bases between the two ends.

This chain connects TRBV29-1 to TRBJ2-7, with 8 nucleotides matching TRBD1. V shed 4 bases and J 2 bases; nucleotides not matched to a gene: 13. The CDR3 contains 16 residues. From germline, CDR1 is SQVTM and CDR2 ANQGSEA. CDR3 protein: CSVADGGTGATYEQYF. The CDR3 nucleotides are TGCAGCGTTGCGGATGGCGGGACAGGAGCAACCTACGAGCAGTACTTC.

The chain links TRBV12-3 or TRBV12-4 to TRBJ1-5; 12 bases align to TRBD1. Losses at the gene ends were 3 bases for V and 6 bases for J; bases not matched to a gene: 3. There are 15 residues in the CDR3. The CDR3 sequence: CASSFGTGGGQPQHF. The CDR3 bases are TGTGCCAGCAGTTTCGGGACAGGGGGCGGTCAGCCCCAGCATTTT.

There are a few counts of this clonotype. The chain carries TRBV7-9 and TRBJ2-2; 7 bases match TRBD1. This CDR3 spans 17 amino acids. Trimming cost V 3 bases and J 2 bases; bases outside gene matches: 9. Germline loops: CDR1 SEHNR, CDR2 FQNEAQ (reference sequence). DNA for the CDR3: TGTGCCAGCAGCTTTCCCTTCGGACAGGACAACACCGGGGAGCTGTTTTTT. Translation gives CASSFPFGQDNTGELFF. The variable domain in full, with the rest retrieved from reference TRBV7-9 and TRBJ2-2, is DTGVSQNPRHKITKRGQNVTFRCDPISEHNRLYWYRQTLGQGPEFLTYFQNEAQLEKSRLLSDRFSAERPKGSFSTLEIQRTEQGDSAMYLCASSFPFGQDNTGELFFGEGSRLTVL.

This clonotype was seen a handful of times. The chain joins TRBV18 to TRBJ2-7, with D unclear. The DNA matches TRBJ2-5 better at its end, which makes the J call doubtful. From germline, CDR1 is KGHSH and CDR2 LQKENI. There are 14 residues in the CDR3. CDR3 region: CASSPPERRETQYF. The CDR3 region has the DNA TGTGCCAGCTCACCGCCGGAACGCAGGGAGACCCAGTACTTC.

This clonotype was recorded at least ten times. The chain employs TRBV21-1 and TRBJ2-4; the DNA was not used to check the table's D call, TRBD1. TRBV21-1 has pseudogene status. The CDR3 has 13 residues. DNA of the CDR3: TGTGCCAGCAGCAACCCGGACAAAAACATTCAGTACTTC. Translated: CASSNPDKNIQYF.

This clonotype showed up just a few times. The genes are TRBV11-2 and TRBJ2-1, with a tentative D call TRBD1 (6 bases). Trimming removed 6 bases at V and 5 bases at J, with 20 bases between. Germline CDR1 reads SGHAT; CDR2 reads FQNNGV. This CDR3 has 16 residues. As DNA, the CDR3 is TGTGCCAGCAGATCACGAATTACAGGGCCCGACAATGAGCAGTTCTTC. It codes for CASRSRITGPDNEQFF.

The chain carries TRBV18 and TRBJ1-6; 7 positions match TRBD1. The CDR3 runs 15 residues. V shed 3 bases, J shed 5 bases, and the junction held 4 bases outside the gene matches. CDR1 is KGHSH and CDR2 is LQKENI in the germline V gene. The chain's CDR3 is CASSPTGFDNSPLHF. CDR3 coding DNA: TGTGCCAGCTCACCGACAGGGTTTGATAATTCACCCCTCCACTTT.

This clonotype was seen only a few times. V gene TRBV9 combines with J gene TRBJ1-1; D is perhaps TRBD1 (5 bases). The V end lost 3 bases, the J end lost 11 bases, and 17 bases lay between the germline ends. CDR1 and CDR2 (germline): SGDLS, YYNGEE. The CDR3 extends over 13 amino acids. CDR3 sequence: CASSARRDSEAFF. DNA for the CDR3: TGTGCCAGCAGCGCGCGAAGGGACTCGGAGGCTTTCTTT.

The genes are TRBV9 and TRBJ2-5, with a possible D match to TRBD2 (5 bases). Germline V gene lookup returns CDR1 SGDLS and CDR2 YYNGEE. The CDR3 covers 16 residues. The V end was cut by 5 bases, the J end by 2 bases, with 19 bases between. The CDR3 loop is CASSRGVGVLQETQYF. CDR3 coding DNA: TGTGCCAGCAGTCGAGGCGTCGGGGTCCTACAAGAGACCCAGTACTTC.

The chain links TRBV4-2 to TRBJ2-1, with 8 bases that match TRBD2. Germline V CDR1 and CDR2: LGHNA, YNFKEQ. After removal of 3 bases from V and 3 bases from J, the junction contained 7 bases not matched to a gene. CDR3 length equals 16 residues. Written as DNA, the CDR3 is TGTGCCAGCAGCCAGATTGAGCGGGGGCACTACAATGAGCAGTTCTTC. Amino acids: CASSQIERGHYNEQFF.

The chain uses TRBV20-1 and TRBJ2-5; D not resolved. Germline assignment: CDR1 DFQATT and CDR2 SNEGSKA (reference sequence). The CDR3 has 14 residues. V was trimmed by 0 bases and J by 5 bases, leaving 13 bases between them. The DNA of the CDR3 is TGCAGTGCTAGAGATCGGGCACACCTGGAGACCCAGTACTTC. It translates to CSARDRAHLETQYF.

Details on this clonotype: A read error is possible here, since a much larger clone lies one base away. J is TRBJ1-6 and V is TRBV5-1; D is unresolved. CDR1 is SGHRS, CDR2 YFSETQ, per germline. Trimming stripped 4 bases from V and 10 bases from J, with 15 bases between. The CDR3 has 14 residues. DNA for the CDR3: TGCGCCAGCAGCATGCCGGGCTGGAACTCACCCCTCCACTTT. Protein: CASSMPGWNSPLHF.

A word on this clonotype: The germline gene is not matched at one end of the junction; a read error may be the cause. The chain links TRBV7-2 to TRBJ2-3; D unresolved. The CDR3 runs 14 residues. Germline V gene data show CDR1 as SGHTA and CDR2 as FQGNSA. The CDR3 spells CASSVALAGDTQYF. The CDR3 nucleotides read TGTGCCAGCAGCGTAGCTCTGGCCGGTGATACGCAGTATTTT.

V gene TRBV25-1 combines with J gene TRBJ2-3; weak D call: TRBD2 (6 bases). This CDR3 spans 15 amino acids. V lost 3 bases to trimming and J lost 2 bases, with 12 bases between them. The V gene's germline CDR1 is MGHDK and CDR2 SYGVNS. CDR3 nucleotides: TGTGCCAGCAGTGAGGAGGGACTCCCCACAGATACGCAGTATTTT. Amino acids: CASSEEGLPTDTQYF.

The chain combines TRBV7-8 with TRBJ2-1; D is unresolved. The V gene's germline CDR1 is SGHVS and CDR2 FQNEAQ. With 5 bases removed from V and 0 bases from J, the gap between germline ends came to 5 bases. This CDR3 comprises 13 residues. CDR3 DNA: TGTGCCAGCAGCAAGGCCTCCTACAATGAGCAGTTCTTC. Residues: CASSKASYNEQFF.

The rearrangement joins TRBV6-2 or TRBV6-3 to TRBJ2-7; no definite D call. This CDR3 has 15 amino acids. The V gene lost 3 bases and the J gene lost 3 bases, with 15 bases spanning the gap. Germline CDR1 reads MNHEY; CDR2 reads SVGEGT. This chain's CDR3 is CASSYTGELFYEQYF. The CDR3 DNA reads as TGTGCCAGCAGTTATACTGGGGAATTGTTCTACGAGCAGTACTTC.

The genes are TRBV6-6 and TRBJ2-3; possibly TRBD1 for D (6 bases). V lost 6 bases and J lost 5, with 15 bases in between. Germline-derived CDR1 and CDR2 are MNHNY and SVGAGI (reference sequence). The CDR3 sequence is 14 residues long. CDR3 amino acids: CASSRDRSQDTQYF. CDR3 nucleotide sequence: TGTGCCAGCAGCAGAGACAGGTCCCAAGATACGCAGTATTTT.

V usage is TRBV24-1 and J usage is TRBJ2-1; D gene unclear. CDR3 length equals 14 residues. Trimming left V 6 bases short and J 7 bases short, with 15 bases between. Per germline, CDR1 KGHDR and CDR2 SFDVKD. The CDR3 coding sequence is TGTGCCACCAGTTCCCCCTCCCTCGTTAATGAGCAGTTCTTC. Translated: CATSSPSLVNEQFF.

The CDR3 region is CSVVDLMNTEAFF. For the CDR3, the DNA is TGCAGCGTTGTGGACCTCATGAACACTGAAGCTTTCTTT. The chain recombines TRBV29-1 with TRBJ1-1, with no clear D. The CDR3 runs to 13 residues. Trimming removed 4 bases at V and 0 bases at J, with 9 bases between. Germline V gives CDR1 SQVTM, CDR2 ANQGSEA.

In the case of this clonotype: A read error may produce the germline difference seen at one junction end. The chain combines TRBV10-3 with TRBJ1-2, with 9 bases that match TRBD1. The CDR3 covers 15 residues. Germline lookup yields CDR1 ENHRY and CDR2 SYGVKD. This chain's CDR3 is CATSETTGGNYGYTF. The CDR3 DNA sequence: TGTGCCACCAGTGAGACGACAGGGGGTAACTATGGCTACACCTTC.

The chain couples TRBV29-1 to TRBJ2-7; D is possibly TRBD2 (6 bases). The germline V gene has CDR1 SQVTM and CDR2 ANQGSEA. V shed 0 bases and J shed 0 bases, with 12 bases lying between them. The CDR3 is 15 amino acids. The CDR3 DNA reads as TGCAGCGTTGAAGATGGCCAGGGACTCTCCTACGAGCAGTACTTC. This sequence encodes CSVEDGQGLSYEQYF.